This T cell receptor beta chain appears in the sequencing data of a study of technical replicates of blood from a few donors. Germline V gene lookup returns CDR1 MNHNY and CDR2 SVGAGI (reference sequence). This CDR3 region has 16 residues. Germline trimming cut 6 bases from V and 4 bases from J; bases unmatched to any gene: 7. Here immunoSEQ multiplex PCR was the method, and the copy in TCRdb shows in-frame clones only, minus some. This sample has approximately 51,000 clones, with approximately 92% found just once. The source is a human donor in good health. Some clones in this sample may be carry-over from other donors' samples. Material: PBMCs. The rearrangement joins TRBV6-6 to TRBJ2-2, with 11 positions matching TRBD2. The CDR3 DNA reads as TGTGCCAGCAGGACCTTAGCGGGAGGGGTCACCGGGGAGCTGTTTTTT. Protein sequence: CASRTLAGGVTGELFF.